Shown below are 32 T cell receptor beta chains from a single sample sequenced in a study of T-cell reconstitution after alpha-beta-depleted transplantation in children. Preparation of the TCRbeta library was carried out with unique molecular identifiers. A single record per CDR3 protein comes from TCRdb applying MiXCR to the PCR reads. The sample lists 600,000 to 700,000 distinct CDR3 sequences; around 13% were seen once. Sample: PBMCs, taken before TCRalphabeta/CD19-depleted stem cell transplant. These receptors were obtained from a girl aged 2-15 years with congenital amegakaryocytic thrombocytopenia, due to receive a stem cell transplant.

This clonotype appeared a few times. The chain is built from TRBV12-3 or TRBV12-4 and TRBJ2-2, with 8 bases matching TRBD1. There are 16 residues in the CDR3. After removal of 3 bases from V and 3 bases from J, the junction contained 6 bases not matched to a gene. For the CDR3, the DNA is TGTGCCAGCAGTTTGTGGACAGGGTTTGACACCGGGGAGCTGTTTTTT. Amino acids: CASSLWTGFDTGELFF.

V and J are TRBV5-6 and TRBJ2-7; D ambiguous. CDR3 length: 14 amino acids. V lost 4 bases, J lost 3 bases, and 14 bases lay in between. Germline CDR1 reads SGHDT; CDR2 reads YYEEEE. Here the CDR3 reads CASSQSPSGYEQYF. In nucleotides, the CDR3 is TGTGCCAGCAGCCAGTCCCCCTCCGGCTACGAGCAGTACTTC.

Many counts were recorded for this clonotype. V and J are TRBV29-1 and TRBJ2-1, with 7 bases lining up with TRBD2. J lost 2 bases, V lost 3 bases, and 10 bases had no gene match. This CDR3 contains 16 residues. Germline V gene lookup returns CDR1 SQVTM and CDR2 ANQGSEA. DNA for the CDR3: TGCAGCGTTGACGGTTTTGCGGGAGTCCCCTACAATGAGCAGTTCTTC. It translates to CSVDGFAGVPYNEQFF.

The sample holds many counts of this clonotype. The chain joins TRBV3-1 to TRBJ2-1; TRBD2 agrees at 7 bases. Germline CDR1 LGHDT, CDR2 YNNKEL (reference sequence). The CDR3 is 15 amino acids. J lost 8 bases, V lost 1 base, and 8 bases had no gene match. The CDR3 region has the DNA TGTGCCAGCAGCCAAGTAGGGACTATTATCCATGAGCAGTTCTTC. The encoded protein is CASSQVGTIIHEQFF.

This chain uses TRBV7-9 with TRBJ2-7; 10 bases match TRBD2. Germline assignment: CDR1 SEHNR and CDR2 FQNEAQ (reference sequence). With V trimmed by 3 bases and J by 0 bases, 8 bases remained unmatched. This CDR3 is built from 17 residues. The CDR3 region is CASSLRLAGEFSYEQYF. CDR3 bases: TGTGCCAGCAGCTTGAGGCTAGCGGGAGAGTTCTCCTACGAGCAGTACTTC.

This clonotype turned up a few times. The chain carries TRBV29-1 and TRBJ2-5; perhaps TRBD2 as D (6 bases). CDR1 is SQVTM and CDR2 is ANQGSEA in the germline V gene. The CDR3 extends over 14 amino acids. Deletions cut 3 bases from V and 4 bases from J, with 15 bases between. As DNA, the CDR3 is TGCAGCGTTGATTGGCCGTCGGAGGGAGAGACCCAGTACTTC. Translation gives CSVDWPSEGETQYF.

This clonotype has ten or more counts. The chain links TRBV5-1 to TRBJ2-1, with D hard to call. Germline V gene sequence: CDR1 SGHRS, CDR2 YFSETQ. This CDR3 region has 11 residues. Trimming cost V 4 bases and J 6 bases, with 5 bases left between them. In DNA, the CDR3 is TGCGCCAGCAGCACGCTCAATGAGCAGTTCTTC. Protein product: CASSTLNEQFF. The full variable domain, rest sourced from reference TRBV5-1 and TRBJ2-1, is KAGVTQTPRYLIKTRGQQVTLSCSPISGHRSVSWYQQTPGQGLQFLFEYFSETQRNKGNFPGRFSGRQFSNSRSEMNVSTLELGDSALYLCASSTLNEQFFGPGTRLTVL.

J is TRBJ1-1 and V is TRBV11-1, with TRBD1 matching over 8 bases. CDR1 SGHAT and CDR2 FQDESV come from the germline V gene (reference sequence). Trimming removed 6 bases from V and 4 bases from J; junction bases left unmatched: 7. The CDR3 is 14 residues long. For the CDR3, the DNA is TGTGCCAGCAGAACCGGACAGGGAGGCACTGAAGCTTTCTTT. Translation gives CASRTGQGGTEAFF.

This clonotype was seen only a few times. The genes are TRBV20-1 and TRBJ2-5; D ambiguous. The V gene lost 3 bases and the J gene lost 2 bases, with 7 bases spanning the gap. CDR3 length: 12 residues. Germline values: CDR1 DFQATT, CDR2 SNEGSKA (reference sequence). The DNA of the CDR3 is TGCAGTGCTAGGGCCCTACAAGAGACCCAGTACTTC. This translates into CSARALQETQYF.

This clonotype was detected many times. The genes are TRBV20-1 and TRBJ2-2; 10 bases are shared with TRBD1. J was trimmed by 5 bases and V by 3 bases; bases with no gene match: 3. The CDR3 totals 14 residues. Germline CDR1 is DFQATT and CDR2 is SNEGSKA (reference sequence). As DNA, the CDR3 is TGCAGTGCTAGGGACAGGGGGGGTACCGGGGAGCTGTTTTTT. It specifies CSARDRGGTGELFF.

This clonotype was recorded at least ten times. This sequence joins TRBV6-5 and TRBJ2-1; tentatively, D is TRBD2 (6 bases). This CDR3 contains 17 residues. Trimming shortened V by 0 bases and J by 6 bases, and 18 bases separated the two germline ends. Germline CDR1 is MNHEY and CDR2 is SVGAGI. This chain's CDR3 is CASSYSGLVGSSNEQFF. The CDR3 nucleotides read TGTGCCAGCAGTTACTCGGGGCTCGTCGGGAGTTCCAATGAGCAGTTCTTC.

This clonotype was recorded many times. The chain recombines TRBV4-1 with TRBJ2-1; no clear D. CDR1 and CDR2 from the germline V gene are MGHRA and YSYEKL. Trimming removed 0 bases from V and 1 base from J, with 10 bases in between. This CDR3 is 16 amino acids long. The CDR3 DNA follows: TGCGCCAGCAGCCAAGAATGGACGTTATCCTACAATGAGCAGTTCTTC. Its translation: CASSQEWTLSYNEQFF.

This clonotype showed up just a few times. The chain carries TRBV20-1 and TRBJ2-7; the D is unclear. Germline lookup yields CDR1 DFQATT and CDR2 SNEGSKA (reference sequence). V shed 5 bases and J shed 2 bases, with 13 bases lying between them. This CDR3 has 13 amino acids. Here the CDR3 reads CSAQQDVTYEQYF. As DNA, the CDR3 is TGCAGTGCTCAGCAGGACGTAACCTACGAGCAGTACTTC.

The rearrangement links TRBV20-1 to TRBJ2-5; no clear D gene. The V end was cut by 4 bases, the J end by 1 base, with 7 bases between. This CDR3 contains 12 residues. Germline CDR1 reads DFQATT; CDR2 reads SNEGSKA (reference sequence). CDR3 coding DNA: TGCAGTGCTAACGCACCCCAAGAGACCCAGTACTTC. It specifies CSANAPQETQYF.

As regards this clonotype: A read error is possible here, since a much larger clone lies one base away. V gene TRBV20-1 combines with J gene TRBJ2-1; D gene unclear. In germline, CDR1 is DFQATT, CDR2 SNEGSKA (reference sequence). The CDR3 sequence is 14 residues long. Trimming pared 3 bases from V and 1 base from J, leaving 10 bases between. The CDR3: CSASTYSSYNEQFF. CDR3 in DNA: TGCAGTGCTAGTACCTACTCTTCCTACAATGAGCAGTTCTTC.

This clonotype was seen a handful of times. The chain carries TRBV24-1 and TRBJ2-1, with TRBD2 matching 8 bases. The CDR3 extends over 14 amino acids. Germline values: CDR1 KGHDR, CDR2 SFDVKD. V shed 3 bases, J shed 4 bases, and the junction held 1 base outside the gene matches. This CDR3 reads CATSDASGYNEQFF. Here the CDR3 DNA reads TGTGCCACCAGTGATGCTAGCGGGTACAATGAGCAGTTCTTC.

This clonotype came up a few times. V gene TRBV20-1 combines with J gene TRBJ2-1; D possibly uses TRBD1 or TRBD2 (5 bases each). V was pared by 6 bases and J by 13 bases, with 16 bases between. Per germline, CDR1 DFQATT and CDR2 SNEGSKA (reference sequence). This CDR3 comprises 11 residues. CDR3 coding DNA: TGCAGTGCCCACCGGGACCTTTCCCAGTTCTTC. Encoded protein: CSAHRDLSQFF.

For this clonotype: One base away lies a much larger clone, so this may be a sequencing read error. The chain is built from TRBV10-3 and TRBJ2-6, with D possibly TRBD1 on 5 matching bases. This CDR3 is 15 amino acids long. Germline lookup yields CDR1 ENHRY and CDR2 SYGVKD. CDR3: CGISTGLPGANVLTF. The CDR3 DNA reads TGTGGCATCAGTACAGGCCTACCTGGGGCCAACGTCCTGACTTTC.

There are many counts of this clonotype. The rearrangement joins TRBV29-1 to TRBJ2-5, with unresolved D. The CDR3 has 12 amino acids. The germline V gene has CDR1 SQVTM and CDR2 ANQGSEA. Trimming took off 4 bases at V and 1 base at J, with 7 bases between the two ends. In DNA form, the CDR3 reads TGCAGCGTTGTTGGCAGCCAAGAGACCCAGTACTTC. Amino acids: CSVVGSQETQYF.

This clonotype was picked up a small number of times. The V and J genes are TRBV24-1 and TRBJ2-1, with 13 positions matching TRBD2. This CDR3 comprises 15 residues. The V gene's germline CDR1 is KGHDR and CDR2 SFDVKD. V trimming: 7 bases; J trimming: 7 bases; junction bases outside the gene matches: 6. Written as DNA, the CDR3 is TGTGCCACCAGGGACACTAGCGGGGGGGGTAATGAGCAGTTCTTC. Translated, it gives CATRDTSGGGNEQFF.

In its sample, this clonotype was seen a few times. The gene calls are TRBV7-9 and TRBJ1-1, with D uncertain. Looked up from germline, CDR1 is SEHNR and CDR2 is FQNEAQ (reference sequence). The CDR3 contains 11 residues. V was cut by 5 bases and J by 7 bases, with 8 bases left in between. Here the CDR3 reads CASSRDDEAFF. The DNA of the CDR3 is TGTGCCAGCAGCCGAGATGATGAAGCTTTCTTT.

This clonotype has only a few counts. The chain has TRBV5-1 and TRBJ1-3; TRBD1 might be the D (5 bases). V shed 2 bases and J shed 3 bases, with 15 bases lying between them. There are 16 residues in the CDR3. The germline V gene encodes CDR1 SGHRS and CDR2 YFSETQ. The CDR3 sequence: CASSFSGRVDGNTIYF. CDR3 DNA sequence: TGCGCCAGCAGCTTCTCTGGCAGGGTGGATGGAAACACCATATATTTT.

This clonotype was found many times. This chain joins TRBV10-2 and TRBJ2-1; D remains unclear. This CDR3 comprises 12 residues. Germline loops: CDR1 WSHSY, CDR2 SAAADI. Trimming pared 8 bases from V and 0 bases from J, leaving 5 bases between. CDR3 in amino acids: CASASSYNEQFF. CDR3 DNA sequence: TGCGCCAGCGCAAGCTCCTACAATGAGCAGTTCTTC.

This rearrangement joins TRBV20-1 to TRBJ2-3; 7 nucleotides match TRBD1. Germline loops: CDR1 DFQATT, CDR2 SNEGSKA (reference sequence). CDR3 length: 14 residues. After removal of 6 bases from V and 9 bases from J, the junction contained 15 bases not matched to a gene. CDR3 nucleotides: TGCAGTGCCAAGTTGACAGGGAAAGGAGGAACGCAGTATTTT. Translation gives CSAKLTGKGGTQYF.

This clonotype was counted only a few times. V is TRBV7-2 and J is TRBJ2-1; 8 bases map to TRBD2. CDR1 is SGHTA and CDR2 is FQGNSA in the germline V gene. V lost 4 bases and J lost 10; bases outside the gene matches: 9. This CDR3 is 14 amino acids long. CDR3 bases: TGTGCCAGCAGCTCTACCCGACTAGCGAGGGAGCAGTTCTTC. As protein: CASSSTRLAREQFF.

J is TRBJ2-5 and V is TRBV4-2; 9 bases fit TRBD2. Germline V CDR1 and CDR2: LGHNA, YNFKEQ. The CDR3 contains 15 residues. V lost 0 bases and J lost 5; bases outside the gene matches: 4. The CDR3 bases are TGTGCCAGCAGCCAAGACCCTGGACTAGCGGAGACCCAGTACTTC. Its translation is CASSQDPGLAETQYF.

There are many counts of this clonotype. The chain is built from TRBV12-3 or TRBV12-4 and TRBJ2-1; D gene unclear. This CDR3 region has 14 residues. The V end lost 0 bases, the J end lost 2 bases, and 5 bases lay between the germline ends. The CDR3 sequence: CASSLANTYNEQFF. CDR3 bases: TGTGCCAGCAGTTTAGCGAATACCTACAATGAGCAGTTCTTC.

The rearrangement uses TRBV27 and TRBJ2-3, with 9 bases fitting TRBD1. Germline V gene sequence: CDR1 MNHEY, CDR2 SMNVEV (reference sequence). The length of the CDR3 is 14 residues. Trimming at V came to 8 bases and at J to 3 bases, leaving 6 bases not matched to a gene. CDR3 in amino acids: CASGGQGQTDTQYF. CDR3 DNA: TGTGCCAGCGGGGGACAGGGCCAAACAGATACGCAGTATTTT.

There are many counts of this clonotype. The V gene is TRBV5-6, the J gene TRBJ2-1; 7 bases line up with TRBD2. The germline CDR1 and CDR2 sequences are SGHDT and YYEEEE. CDR3 length equals 16 residues. Unmatched junction bases numbered 5, after V lost 0 bases and J lost 2 bases. The CDR3 coding sequence is TGTGCCAGCAGCTTGGCTGGCGGGAGAACCTACAATGAGCAGTTCTTC. Its translation is CASSLAGGRTYNEQFF.

The chain combines TRBV3-1 with TRBJ2-1; 14 bases line up with TRBD2. The V gene end was trimmed by 2 bases and the J gene end by 1 base; junction bases not matched to a gene: 10. CDR3 length: 20 amino acids. CDR1 LGHDT and CDR2 YNNKEL come from the germline V gene (reference sequence). DNA of the CDR3: TGTGCCAGCAGCCAACTTACCGGGACTAGCGGGAGTACTTCCTACAATGAGCAGTTCTTC. Translation: CASSQLTGTSGSTSYNEQFF.

This clonotype was counted between two and nine times. The chain is built from TRBV4-1 and TRBJ1-1; D uncertain. Trimming stripped 4 bases from V and 1 base from J, with 16 bases between. CDR1 is MGHRA, CDR2 YSYEKL, per germline. This CDR3 is 16 amino acids long. CDR3 amino acids: CASSRNVRLENTEAFF. The CDR3 DNA is TGCGCCAGCAGCCGGAACGTTCGACTGGAGAACACTGAAGCTTTCTTT.

This clonotype was recorded many times. CDR3: CASSQDRSTGEELFF. CDR3 nucleotide sequence: TGTGCCAGCAGCCAAGATCGGAGTACCGGAGAGGAGCTGTTTTTT. This chain links TRBV4-2 with TRBJ2-2; no reliable D call. Germline assignment: CDR1 LGHNA and CDR2 YNFKEQ. Trimming cost V 0 bases and J 10 bases, with 15 bases left between them. The CDR3 is made up of 15 amino acids.